Sequencing of this TCR beta chain was carried out in a study of blood T cell repertoires in COVID-19 (dated by TCRdb to the early 2020s). Background for the entire study: The collaborator samples originated in the United States, Italy and Spain and spanned the acute and convalescent phases of COVID-19. The prospective study material was composed of cDNA or gDNA derived from T cells, B-cell-depleted T cells, or PBMCs. Subjects who had been exposed to COVID-19, were actively infected with it, or had recovered from it provided the deeply sampled blood TCRbeta repertoires that made up the dataset. A freely available public database, intended as a resource for researchers studying the immune response to SARS-CoV-2, is where the repertoires were released. Samples were obtained from the ongoing ImmuneRACE study (first 160 participants) and from 1,254 subjects provided by 6 global collaborators. A de-identified subject ID, COVID-19 status, age in years and sex were almost always included in the sample metadata. Where available, HLA class I and class II types were taken from metadata supplied by the sample provider and were not determined by assay-based typing. The full study reports these points: The amount of clinical and demographic metadata varied by source and participant and was provided uncurated.

TCRbeta CDR3 regions were amplified from genomic DNA by means of the immunoSEQ Assay, a bias-controlled multiplex PCR. The source study handled its data this way. Nucleated cell counts per sample were estimated from amplification of reference gene primers within the assay. To quantify the absolute abundance of each unique TCRbeta CDR3 rearrangement, sequence reads were collapsed and filtered. For each sample, productive Simpson clonality was calculated as the square root of Simpson's diversity index over productive rearrangements. TCRdb's version of the immuneACCESS table is confined to in-frame rearrangements and falls short of the full clone set. An unresolved V gene accounts for under half of the shortfall where checked; the remainder is of unknown origin. That table supplies the V and J calls and clone size; D and trimming were determined from the DNA. Counted in this sample were about 200,000 clones; roughly 90% of them appeared once. In total, the top ten clones hold roughly 8.1% of the sample.

Enrolling through a virtual design, the prospective study's participants ranged in age from about 18 to 89 years and lived across 24 United States geographic areas. In the prospective study, cohorts were assigned on the basis of participant-reported clinical history obtained from a screening survey and a study questionnaire. ImmuneRACE Cohort 3 recovered participants were defined by two consecutive negative NP/OP PCR tests, healthcare professional clearance, or symptom resolution. Mobile phlebotomists in the prospective study collected whole blood, serum and a nasopharyngeal or oropharyngeal swab from every participant. Prospective study participants could optionally give additional blood draws and questionnaires over an approximately two-month period. Before DNA extraction, blood samples from the prospective study were shipped at room temperature or frozen. CDR1 and CDR2 were assigned from the germline V gene (reference sequence) as SGHNT and YYREEE. V is reduced by 1 base and J by 1 base, leaving a spacing of 8 bases between them. Counted from cysteine to phenylalanine, this CDR3 has 14 amino acids. The DNA shown is the 42-base CDR3, in frame from base 1.

This clone was counted once. What this receptor recognizes is not known. No much larger clone exists at a distance of one base, and base qualities are not known. The receptor comes from a woman between 18 and 29 years old who had recovered from COVID-19. Specimen: PBMCs or T cells enriched from blood (not recorded which). This sequence uses TRBV5-4 and TRBJ1-1; TRBD1 could be the D gene, as 5 bases match. The DNA sequence is TGTGCCAGCAGCTTGTACAGGAGGAACACTGAAGCTTTCTTT. It translates as CASSLYRRNTEAFF.